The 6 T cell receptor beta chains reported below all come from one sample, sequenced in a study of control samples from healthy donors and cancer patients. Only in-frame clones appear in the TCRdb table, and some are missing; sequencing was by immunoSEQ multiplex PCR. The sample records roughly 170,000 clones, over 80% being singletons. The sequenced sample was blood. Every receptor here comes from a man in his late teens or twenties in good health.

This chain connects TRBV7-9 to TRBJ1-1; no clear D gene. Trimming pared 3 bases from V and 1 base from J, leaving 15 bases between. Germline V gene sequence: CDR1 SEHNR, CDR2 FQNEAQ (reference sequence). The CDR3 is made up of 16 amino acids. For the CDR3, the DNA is TGTGCCAGCAGCTTGAGTCCAAGCCTTCCGAACACTGAAGCTTTCTTT. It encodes CASSLSPSLPNTEAFF. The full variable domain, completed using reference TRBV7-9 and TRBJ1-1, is DTGVSQNPRHKITKRGQNVTFRCDPISEHNRLYWYRQTLGQGPEFLTYFQNEAQLEKSRLLSDRFSAERPKGSFSTLEIQRTEQGDSAMYLCASSLSPSLPNTEAFFGQGTRLTVV.

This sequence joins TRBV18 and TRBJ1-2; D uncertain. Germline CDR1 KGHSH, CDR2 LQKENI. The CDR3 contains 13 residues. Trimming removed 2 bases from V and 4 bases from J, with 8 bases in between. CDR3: CASSPGPGYGYTF. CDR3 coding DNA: TGTGCCAGCTCACCAGGGCCGGGCTATGGCTACACCTTC.

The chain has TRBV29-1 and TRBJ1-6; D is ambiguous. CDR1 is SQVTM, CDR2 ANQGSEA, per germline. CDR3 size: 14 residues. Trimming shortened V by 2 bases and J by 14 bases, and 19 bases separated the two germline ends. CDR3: CSVERRSRGGSLHF. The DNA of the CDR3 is TGCAGCGTTGAAAGGCGATCCCGTGGAGGGTCCCTCCACTTT.

CDR3 in DNA: TGTGCCAGCTCACCTGAGCGGGGGAGCTCCTACAATGAGCAGTTCTTC. It codes for CASSPERGSSYNEQFF. The V gene is TRBV18, the J gene TRBJ2-1; TRBD2 aligns across 8 bases. Germline CDR1 and CDR2: KGHSH and LQKENI. The V gene end was trimmed by 3 bases and the J gene end by 0 bases; junction bases not matched to a gene: 4. The CDR3 spans 16 residues.

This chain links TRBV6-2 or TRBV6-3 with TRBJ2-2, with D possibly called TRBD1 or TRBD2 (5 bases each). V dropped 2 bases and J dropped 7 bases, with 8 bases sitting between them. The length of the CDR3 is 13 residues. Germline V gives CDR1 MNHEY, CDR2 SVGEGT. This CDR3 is CASSYEGFGELFF. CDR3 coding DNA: TGTGCCAGCAGTTACGAGGGGTTCGGGGAGCTGTTTTTT.

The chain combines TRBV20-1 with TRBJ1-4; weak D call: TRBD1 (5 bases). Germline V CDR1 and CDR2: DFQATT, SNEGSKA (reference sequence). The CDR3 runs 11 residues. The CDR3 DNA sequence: TGCGGAGTATATGACAGCCCCGGGATGTTTTTT. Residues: CGVYDSPGMFF.